These 32 T cell receptor beta chains came from one sample sequenced in a study of blood T cell repertoires in COVID-19. Libraries were prepared by immunoSEQ multiplex PCR; TCRdb keeps only in-frame clonotypes and omits some of them. In the table there are around 200,000 clones, about 91% of which are singletons. Sequenced material: PBMCs or T cells enriched from blood (not recorded which). The source of these receptors is a woman aged 18-29 years who had recovered from COVID-19.

This sequence joins TRBV7-9 and TRBJ1-1, with D perhaps matching TRBD1 (6 bases). From germline, CDR1 is SEHNR and CDR2 FQNEAQ (reference sequence). CDR3 length: 19 residues. The V end was cut by 1 base, the J end by 1 base, with 22 bases between. The CDR3 region is CASSLVGTWATATNTEAFF. CDR3 nucleotides: TGTGCCAGCAGCTTAGTGGGGACATGGGCCACAGCAACGAACACTGAAGCTTTCTTT.

The J gene is TRBJ2-7, the V gene TRBV19, with D possibly matching TRBD2 (6 bases). V shed 5 bases and J shed 3 bases, with 14 bases lying between them. The CDR3 extends over 14 amino acids. From germline, CDR1 is LNHDA and CDR2 SQIVND (reference sequence). CDR3: CASSPFYGSYEQYF. Here the CDR3 DNA reads TGTGCCAGTAGTCCATTTTACGGGAGCTACGAGCAGTACTTC.

As DNA, the CDR3 is TGTGCCACCAGCAGAGATCCGACTAGCGGGAGTGTGGGGGCCACAGATACGCAGTATTTT. Its translation: CATSRDPTSGSVGATDTQYF. V and J are TRBV15 and TRBJ2-3; 12 bases are a match to TRBD2. V shed 0 bases, J shed 2 bases, and the junction held 12 bases outside the gene matches. The CDR3 is made up of 20 amino acids. CDR1 and CDR2 from the germline V gene are LNHNV and YYDKDF (reference sequence). Using reference TRBV15 and TRBJ2-3 for the parts outside the CDR3, the full variable domain is DAMVIQNPRYQVTQFGKPVTLSCSQTLNHNVMYWYQQKSSQAPKLLFHYYDKDFNNEADTPDNFQSRRPNTSFCFLDIRSPGLGDTAMYLCATSRDPTSGSVGATDTQYFGPGTRLTVL.

The rearrangement joins TRBV4-2 to TRBJ2-3, with TRBD2 matching 9 bases. V was clipped by 3 bases and J by 3 bases; unmatched bases: 10. Germline assignment: CDR1 LGHNA and CDR2 YNFKEQ. The CDR3 covers 17 residues. The CDR3 nucleotides read TGTGCCAGCAGCCAGTCCAGTGCGGGAGGGTGGACAGATACGCAGTATTTT. Its translation: CASSQSSAGGWTDTQYF.

V usage is TRBV4-1 and J usage is TRBJ2-7; 8 positions agree with TRBD2. Germline V gene data show CDR1 as MGHRA and CDR2 as YSYEKL. J lost 1 base, V lost 4 bases, and 9 bases had no gene match. The CDR3 is made up of 16 amino acids. The CDR3 coding sequence is TGCGCCAGCAGCCCCCAAACTAGCGGTTCGTCCTACGAGCAGTACTTC. Translation: CASSPQTSGSSYEQYF.

This clone was counted between two and nine times. The chain has TRBV3-1 (or the pseudogene TRBV3-2) and TRBJ1-5; tentatively, D is TRBD1 (5 bases). V was pared by 1 base and J by 5 bases, with 6 bases between. The CDR3 spans 13 residues. Per the germline V gene, CDR1 is LGHDT and CDR2 is YNNKEL (reference sequence). CDR3 loop: CASSQARDQPQHF. CDR3 coding DNA: TGTGCCAGCAGCCAAGCCAGGGATCAGCCCCAGCATTTT.

The chain employs TRBV6-5 and TRBJ2-7; 9 bases agree with TRBD1. The V gene end was trimmed by 11 bases and the J gene end by 6 bases; junction bases not matched to a gene: 17. Germline loops: CDR1 MNHEY, CDR2 SVGAGI. The CDR3 loop spans 15 amino acids. This chain's CDR3 is CAGLGDRVGLGEQYF. Written as DNA, the CDR3 is TGTGCCGGGTTAGGGGACAGGGTCGGCTTGGGCGAGCAGTACTTC.

The chain is built from TRBV28 and TRBJ2-7; D might be TRBD2 (6 bases). The V end was cut by 3 bases, the J end by 3 bases, with 12 bases between. Germline CDR1 is MDHEN and CDR2 is SYDVKM. This CDR3 spans 14 amino acids. The CDR3 spells CASSFWRGIYEQYF. CDR3 sequence (DNA): TGTGCCAGCAGTTTCTGGCGGGGAATCTACGAGCAGTACTTC.

This rearrangement joins TRBV7-2 to TRBJ2-7, with 10 bases aligning to TRBD1. The CDR3 length is 15 residues. The germline V gene has CDR1 SGHTA and CDR2 FQGNSA. V shed 1 base, J shed 4 bases, and the junction held 4 bases outside the gene matches. The CDR3 nucleotides read TGTGCCAGCAGCTTAGTGGGACAGGGGACTTACGAGCAGTACTTC. Its translation is CASSLVGQGTYEQYF.

This clone occurred once. V and J are TRBV5-6 and TRBJ2-3; D remains unclear. V lost 6 bases to trimming and J lost 0 bases, with 11 bases between them. In germline, CDR1 is SGHDT, CDR2 YYEEEE. The CDR3 spans 14 residues. Here the CDR3 DNA reads TGTGCCAGCAATTTGCGTCTTAGCACAGATACGCAGTATTTT. Translating gives CASNLRLSTDTQYF.

This chain links TRBV10-3 with TRBJ1-6, with D possibly being TRBD1 (5 bases). Germline CDR1 reads ENHRY; CDR2 reads SYGVKD. CDR3 size: 17 residues. The V and J ends lost 4 bases and 0 bases respectively, with 13 bases between them. The CDR3 reads CAISGNQGSSYNSPLHF. The CDR3 nucleotides are TGTGCCATCAGTGGGAACCAGGGAAGCTCCTATAATTCACCCCTCCACTTT.

This clone was found once. V gene TRBV4-1 combines with J gene TRBJ2-1; 8 bases are shared with TRBD2. V was clipped by 0 bases and J by 6 bases; unmatched bases: 13. Germline V gene lookup returns CDR1 MGHRA and CDR2 YSYEKL. CDR3 size: 18 residues. CDR3 in amino acids: CASSQELWAGLALNEQFF. CDR3 bases: TGCGCCAGCAGCCAAGAGTTATGGGCAGGACTAGCCCTCAATGAGCAGTTCTTC.

The CDR3 reads CASREGWGGNNQPQHF. In DNA form, the CDR3 reads TGTGCCAGCAGGGAGGGTTGGGGCGGAAACAATCAGCCCCAGCATTTT. The chain uses TRBV2 and TRBJ1-5; TRBD1 is a possible D gene (5 bases). Germline assignment: CDR1 SNHLY and CDR2 FYNNEI. CDR3 size: 16 residues. Trimming removed 6 bases from V and 3 bases from J, with 18 bases in between.

The chain uses TRBV9 and TRBJ2-7; maybe TRBD1 (6 bases). Trimming removed 4 bases at V and 7 bases at J, with 12 bases between. In germline, CDR1 is SGDLS, CDR2 YYNGEE. This CDR3 contains 12 residues. CDR3 in DNA: TGTGCCAGCAGCAGAATCACAGGGGAGCAGTACTTC. This codes for CASSRITGEQYF.

The chain carries TRBV7-8 and TRBJ2-5; the match to TRBD2 covers 8 bases. This CDR3 has 16 residues. Germline assignment: CDR1 SGHVS and CDR2 FQNEAQ. Losses at the gene ends were 5 bases for V and 5 bases for J; bases not matched to a gene: 13. CDR3 residues: CASSPRRRGAPETQYF. In DNA, the CDR3 is TGTGCCAGCAGCCCTCGACGGCGGGGGGCGCCGGAGACCCAGTACTTC.

This sequence joins TRBV6-4 and TRBJ2-7; perhaps TRBD2 as D (5 bases). Germline V gene sequence: CDR1 MRHNA, CDR2 SNTAGT. The CDR3 consists of 13 residues. With 8 bases removed from V and 7 bases from J, the gap between germline ends came to 18 bases. For the CDR3, the DNA is TGTGCCAGCCCCGGCGGGCTACACACAGAGCAGTACTTC. This encodes CASPGGLHTEQYF.

The V gene is TRBV27, the J gene TRBJ2-7; 10 bases are shared with TRBD2. With 7 bases clipped from V and 3 bases from J, the junction kept 12 bases outside the gene matches. The CDR3 loop spans 16 amino acids. From germline, CDR1 is MNHEY and CDR2 SMNVEV (reference sequence). CDR3 in amino acids: CASTSLLAGIIYEQYF. The CDR3 bases are TGTGCCAGCACTTCCTTACTAGCGGGAATCATCTACGAGCAGTACTTC.

The rearrangement uses TRBV3-1 (or the pseudogene TRBV3-2) and TRBJ1-2; D may be TRBD1 (6 bases). V dropped 4 bases and J dropped 2 bases, with 11 bases sitting between them. The CDR3 is 14 residues long. CDR1 is LGHDT, CDR2 YNNKEL, per germline (reference sequence). The CDR3 region is CASSPIDRNYGYTF. The CDR3 coding sequence is TGTGCCAGCAGCCCCATCGACAGGAACTATGGCTACACCTTC.

The chain has TRBV2 and TRBJ2-5; maybe TRBD2 (6 bases). CDR1 SNHLY and CDR2 FYNNEI come from the germline V gene. V was clipped by 6 bases and J by 5 bases, with 22 bases between them. This CDR3 is built from 16 residues. The chain's CDR3 is CASRRDSVGGRETQYF. The CDR3 DNA reads TGTGCCAGCAGAAGGGACTCAGTGGGGGGTAGGGAGACCCAGTACTTC.

The chain recombines TRBV2 with TRBJ1-3; D unclear. The germline V and J ends were trimmed by 8 bases and 0 bases, with 8 bases remaining between them. The CDR3 has 13 residues. Germline V lookup: CDR1 SNHLY, CDR2 FYNNEI. The DNA of the CDR3 is TGTGCCAGCGTTCTAGACTCTGGAAACACCATATATTTT. This gives the protein CASVLDSGNTIYF.

V gene TRBV6-1 combines with J gene TRBJ2-7, with TRBD2 matching 12 bases. Germline V gives CDR1 MNHNS, CDR2 SASEGT. This CDR3 has 15 residues. The V gene end was trimmed by 2 bases and the J gene end by 4 bases; junction bases not matched to a gene: 3. This chain's CDR3 is CASSETTSGRYEQYF. As DNA, the CDR3 is TGTGCCAGCAGTGAAACGACTAGCGGGAGATACGAGCAGTACTTC.

The CDR3, as DNA: TGTGCCAGTATTGGCGGGGCAGAAGCTAACTATGGCTACACCTTC. Amino acid sequence: CASIGGAEANYGYTF. The V call is TRBV19, the J call TRBJ1-2, with TRBD1 as a possible D gene (5 bases). Germline V gene sequence: CDR1 LNHDA, CDR2 SQIVND (reference sequence). The CDR3 length is 15 residues. The V and J ends lost 7 bases and 0 bases respectively, with 15 bases between them. The whole variable domain, remainder taken from reference TRBV19 and TRBJ1-2, is DGGITQSPKYLFRKEGQNVTLSCEQNLNHDAMYWYRQDPGQGLRLIYYSQIVNDFQKGDIAEGYSVSREKKESFPLTVTSAQKNPTAFYLCASIGGAEANYGYTFGSGTRLTVV.

The V call is TRBV6-2 or TRBV6-3, the J call TRBJ2-7; D is undetermined. Germline CDR1 is MNHEY and CDR2 is SVGEGT. Deletions cut 2 bases from V and 2 bases from J, with 7 bases between. This CDR3 has 13 residues. The CDR3 coding sequence is TGTGCCAGCAGTTACACTGAAACCTACGAGCAGTACTTC. Translating it yields CASSYTETYEQYF.

The chain combines TRBV28 with TRBJ1-5, with 7 positions matching TRBD1. Trimming removed 1 base from V and 4 bases from J; junction bases left unmatched: 7. Germline V gene data show CDR1 as MDHEN and CDR2 as SYDVKM. The CDR3 extends over 16 amino acids. The CDR3 loop reads CASSLYPRQGNQPQHF. The CDR3 DNA is TGTGCCAGCAGTTTATATCCCCGACAGGGTAATCAGCCCCAGCATTTT.

The chain links TRBV6-2 or TRBV6-3 to TRBJ1-5; no clear D. The CDR3 extends over 14 amino acids. Germline CDR1 and CDR2: MNHEY and SVGEGT. Trimming cost V 6 bases and J 0 bases, with 9 bases left between them. The CDR3 loop is CASSPLDSNQPQHF. CDR3 sequence (DNA): TGTGCCAGCAGCCCCCTAGATAGCAATCAGCCCCAGCATTTT.

This chain uses TRBV28 with TRBJ1-4, with D perhaps TRBD1 (5 bases). Germline assignment: CDR1 MDHEN and CDR2 SYDVKM. The CDR3 totals 14 residues. With 3 bases removed from V and 6 bases from J, the gap between germline ends came to 11 bases. The CDR3 DNA sequence: TGTGCCAGCAGTTTGCGGGGCGCGGATGAAAAACTGTTTTTT. It specifies CASSLRGADEKLFF. The whole variable domain, filled in from reference TRBV28 and TRBJ1-4, reads DVKVTQSSRYLVKRTGEKVFLECVQDMDHENMFWYRQDPGLGLRLIYFSYDVKMKEKGDIPEGYSVSREKKERFSLILESASTNQTSMYLCASSLRGADEKLFFGSGTQLSVL.

The chain uses TRBV5-6 and TRBJ2-2; 8 bases agree with TRBD2. This CDR3 contains 17 residues. Germline loops: CDR1 SGHDT, CDR2 YYEEEE. Losses at the gene ends were 2 bases for V and 1 base for J; bases not matched to a gene: 7. The CDR3 DNA is TGTGCCAGCAGCTTTGGACAACTAGCGGTGAACACCGGGGAGCTGTTTTTT. It is translated as CASSFGQLAVNTGELFF.

This rearrangement joins TRBV9 to TRBJ2-1; TRBD2 matches 14 bases. V trimming: 0 bases; J trimming: 2 bases; junction bases outside the gene matches: 7. The germline CDR1 and CDR2 sequences are SGDLS and YYNGEE. The length of the CDR3 is 19 residues. DNA of the CDR3: TGTGCCAGCAGCGTAGGACTAGCGGGAGGGCCTCATACCTACAATGAGCAGTTCTTC. This sequence encodes CASSVGLAGGPHTYNEQFF.

Note on this clone: The DNA is omitted, as the CDR3 cannot be located on it reliably, and the CDR3 follows TCRdb's listing. The chain carries TRBV28 and TRBJ2-1; the table's D call, TRBD2, has no DNA check behind it. The CDR3 is 16 residues long, ends included. Germline V gene lookup returns CDR1 MDHEN and CDR2 SYDVKM. CDR3 amino acids: CASSSSRGPSYNEQFF.

The chain uses TRBV7-9 and TRBJ2-2; D is unclear. Trimming removed 6 bases from V and 2 bases from J, with 10 bases in between. This CDR3 has 14 residues. Germline-derived CDR1 and CDR2 are SEHNR and FQNEAQ (reference sequence). CDR3 protein: CASSLSVNTGELFF. In DNA, the CDR3 is TGTGCCAGCAGTCTGTCCGTTAACACCGGGGAGCTGTTTTTT.

This clone was seen a single time. As DNA, the CDR3 is TGTGCCAGCAGCTCCCGACTAGCGGGGAGGAGAGATACGCAGTATTTT. Encoded protein: CASSSRLAGRRDTQYF. This chain connects TRBV11-2 to TRBJ2-3; 11 bases map to TRBD2. The germline V gene encodes CDR1 SGHAT and CDR2 FQNNGV. The CDR3 is 16 residues long. V was pared by 4 bases and J by 5 bases, with 8 bases of the junction left unmatched.

This clone was observed once. The chain recombines TRBV7-2 with TRBJ2-3; D ambiguous. The length of the CDR3 is 13 residues. Trimming removed 2 bases from V and 7 bases from J, with 10 bases in between. The germline V gene has CDR1 SGHTA and CDR2 FQGNSA. CDR3 amino acids: CASSLKAPYTQYF. DNA of the CDR3: TGTGCCAGCAGCTTAAAAGCCCCTTATACGCAGTATTTT.